A selection of T cell receptor beta chains follows, all from one sample in a study of OX40 agonist ivuxolimab in advanced cancers. Assay: immunoSEQ multiplex PCR; the TCRdb copy retains only in-frame clones and omits some. The table lists some 70,000 clones, 80% to 95% of them singletons, with 2.2% in the top ten. Sequenced material: CD4+ or CD8+ T cells sorted from blood, taken in a trial of the OX40 agonist ivuxolimab. The receptors come from an adult with an advanced solid tumor such as melanoma, head and neck, liver or kidney cancer. The CDR3 runs from the conserved cysteine through the conserved F or W. D genes are given only for firm matches. Clone size appears in some rows only: once, few, many, or a class for an expanded clone.

TRBV28	TRBD2	-	TRBJ2-1	TGTGCCAGCGCCCCCTTCGCGGGAGGGCCAGACAATGAGCAGTTCTTC	CASAPFAGGPDNEQFF
TRBV7-7	TRBD2	-	TRBJ2-3	TGTGCTAGCAGCTTAGGACTAGCGGGGACAGATACGCAGTATTTT	CASSLGLAGTDTQYF
TRBV5-1	TRBD1	once	TRBJ1-2	TGCGCCAGCAGCTTGGACACCGGGACAGGGAAGTTCGGCGGCTACACCTTC	CASSLDTGTGKFGGYTF
TRBV28	-	-	TRBJ1-4	TGTGCCAGCAGTTTATTAGGGGGGAATGAAAAACTGTTTTTT	CASSLLGGNEKLFF
TRBV28	-	-	TRBJ2-4	TGTGCCAGCAGTTCGATGGACCCCGAGACGGACATTCAGTACTTC	CASSSMDPETDIQYF
TRBV4-2	TRBD1	-	TRBJ1-2	TGTGCCAGCAGCCAAGGGGTTGACAGGGGGCTTAATGGCTACACCTTC	CASSQGVDRGLNGYTF
TRBV7-6	-	-	TRBJ1-4	TGTGCCAGCAGCGGCAACGGTGAAAAACTGTTTTTT	CASSGNGEKLFF
TRBV19	-	once	TRBJ2-7	TGTGCCAGTAGTATTGGGCAGGGGGAGGTCTACGAGCAGTACTTC	CASSIGQGEVYEQYF
TRBV19	-	-	TRBJ1-3	TGTGCCAGTATTGAATCCCTTTCCGTCGGAAACACCATATATTTT	CASIESLSVGNTIYF
TRBV11-1	-	-	TRBJ2-7	TGTGCCAGCAGCTTCTTAGTGGCCACAGGCTACGAGCAGTACTTC	CASSFLVATGYEQYF
TRBV30	TRBD1	-	TRBJ1-4	TGTGCCTGGGAGGACAGGCGCGGGGCCCTGGGCCAAAAACTGTTTTTT	CAWEDRRGALGQKLFF
TRBV9	-	-	TRBJ2-5	TGTGCCAGCAGCCCCGCGGGGTACCAAGAGACCCAGTACTTC	CASSPAGYQETQYF
TRBV5-1	TRBD2	-	TRBJ2-1	TGCGCCAGCAGCTTTGGCGGGGGGAATGAGCAGTTCTTC	CASSFGGGNEQFF
TRBV27	-	-	TRBJ1-5	TGTGCCAGCAGACCCCGGGCAGGGGCTGGGGTTAGCAATCAGCCCCAGCATTTT	CASRPRAGAGVSNQPQHF
TRBV19	TRBD2	-	TRBJ2-2	TGTGCCAGTAGTAGGGGTGAAGCGGGAAACACCGGGGAGCTGTTTTTT	CASSRGEAGNTGELFF
TRBV6-5	TRBD1	-	TRBJ2-7	TGTGCCATCAGTCCGACAGGGGAAGTCTACGAGCAGTACTTC	CAISPTGEVYEQYF
TRBV6-5	-	-	TRBJ2-2	TGTGCCAGCAGTTACTCGAACACCGGGGAGCTGTTTTTT	CASSYSNTGELFF
TRBV19	-	-	TRBJ1-5	TGTGCCAGTAGTCAGGGGCTGGGTCAGCCCCAGCATTTT	CASSQGLGQPQHF
TRBV5-1	-	-	TRBJ2-1	TGCGCCAGCAGCTTTAAGGGGCCGGGTGAGCAGTTCTTC	CASSFKGPGEQFF
TRBV7-2	-	-	TRBJ2-7	TGTGCCAGCAGCTCCCCTCCTAGCTACGAGCAGTACTTC	CASSSPPSYEQYF
TRBV6-6	TRBD1	-	TRBJ1-2	TGTGCCAGCAGTTACTCGACGGGGACAGGGCTTGGGTACACCTTC	CASSYSTGTGLGYTF
TRBV27	-	-	TRBJ1-4	TGTGCCAGCAGGGGGTGGGGGATAAATGAAAAACTGTTTTTT	CASRGWGINEKLFF
TRBV6-1	-	-	TRBJ2-1	TGTGCCAGCAGTGGCCCCGGGACCCCGGGGGAGCAGTTCTTC	CASSGPGTPGEQFF
TRBV7-2	-	-	TRBJ2-7	TGTGCCAGCAGCTTAGGGCTCAGGGCCCTCGGGCAGTACTTC	CASSLGLRALGQYF
TRBV2	TRBD1	once	TRBJ2-2	TGTGCCAGCAGTGAAGCGCCCGGACAGGTGAACACCGGGGAGCTGTTTTTT	CASSEAPGQVNTGELFF
TRBV7-2	-	-	TRBJ2-2	TGTGCCAGCAGCTTGACCCTGACCGTAGGTACCGCCGGGGAGCTGTTTTTT	CASSLTLTVGTAGELFF
TRBV5-1	TRBD1	-	TRBJ1-6	TGCGCCAGCAGCCTGCTGACAGGGGAAGGCTCACCCCTCCACTTT	CASSLLTGEGSPLHF
TRBV19	-	once	TRBJ1-2	TGTGCCAGTACCCCAGGGCACCGGAGGATCGGAGGCTATGGCTACACCTTC	CASTPGHRRIGGYGYTF
TRBV6-1	TRBD2	-	TRBJ2-7	TGTGCCAGCAGTGGGACTAGCGGGACGGCCTACGAGCAGTACTTC	CASSGTSGTAYEQYF
TRBV5-4	-	-	TRBJ2-3	TGTGCCAGCAGCTTGGCGGGCACAGATACGCAGTATTTT	CASSLAGTDTQYF
TRBV7-2	TRBD2	-	TRBJ2-3	TGTGCCAGCAGTCCCCCCGGACTAGCGGGGACAGATACGCAGTATTTT	CASSPPGLAGTDTQYF
TRBV19	TRBD2	-	TRBJ2-5	TGTGCCAGTAGTATAGGGACTAGCGAAGGAGAGACCCAGTACTTC	CASSIGTSEGETQYF